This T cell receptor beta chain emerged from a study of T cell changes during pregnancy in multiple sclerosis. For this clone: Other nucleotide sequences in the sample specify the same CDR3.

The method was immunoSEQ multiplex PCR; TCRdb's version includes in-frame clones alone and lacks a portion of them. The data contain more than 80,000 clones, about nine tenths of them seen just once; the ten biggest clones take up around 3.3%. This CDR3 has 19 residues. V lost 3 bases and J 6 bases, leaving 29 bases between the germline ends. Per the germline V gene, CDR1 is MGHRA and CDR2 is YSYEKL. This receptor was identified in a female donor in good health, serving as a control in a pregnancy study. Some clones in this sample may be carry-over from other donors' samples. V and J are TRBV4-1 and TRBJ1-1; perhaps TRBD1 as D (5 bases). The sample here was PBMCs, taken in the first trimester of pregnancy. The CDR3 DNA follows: TGCGCCAGCAGCCACAGGCGAGGTGGACTGGGACTCCAAGGCCCTGAAGCTTTCTTT. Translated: CASSHRRGGLGLQGPEAFF.